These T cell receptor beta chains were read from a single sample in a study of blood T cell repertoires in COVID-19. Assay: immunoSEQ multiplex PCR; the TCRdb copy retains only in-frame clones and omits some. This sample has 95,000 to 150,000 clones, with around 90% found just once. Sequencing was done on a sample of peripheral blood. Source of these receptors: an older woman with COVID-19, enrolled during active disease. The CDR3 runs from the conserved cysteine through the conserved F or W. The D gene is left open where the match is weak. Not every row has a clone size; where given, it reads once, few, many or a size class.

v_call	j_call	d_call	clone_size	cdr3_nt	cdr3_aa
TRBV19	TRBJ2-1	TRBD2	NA	TGTGCCAGTAGTATAACTAGCGGGGGGGCTAATGAGCAGTTCTTC	CASSITSGGANEQFF
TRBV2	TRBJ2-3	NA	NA	TGTGCCAGCAGAGTAACCAACTACCCCACAGATACGCAGTATTTT	CASRVTNYPTDTQYF
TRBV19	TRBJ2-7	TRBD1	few	TGTGCCAGTAGTACCCGGGACAGACCCTACGAGCAGTACTTC	CASSTRDRPYEQYF
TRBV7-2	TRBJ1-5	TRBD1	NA	TGTGCCAGCAGCACGCAGACAGGGAGCAATCAGCCCCAGCATTTT	CASSTQTGSNQPQHF
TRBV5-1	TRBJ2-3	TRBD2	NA	TGCGCCAGCAGCTTGCCCGATAGCGGGGGGATGGATACGCAGTATTTT	CASSLPDSGGMDTQYF
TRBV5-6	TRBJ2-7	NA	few	TGTGCCAGCAGCTTGGTAGGCGGCTACGAGCAGTACTTC	CASSLVGGYEQYF
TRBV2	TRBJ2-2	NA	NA	TGTGCCAGCAGTGAAGTTAGGGGCGACACCGGGGAGCTGTTTTTT	CASSEVRGDTGELFF
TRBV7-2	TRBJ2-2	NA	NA	TGTGCCAGCAGCTCTAGGGGAACCGGGGAGCTGTTTTTT	CASSSRGTGELFF
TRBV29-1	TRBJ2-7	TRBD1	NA	TGCAGCGGCGGGACAGGGGCCTACGAGCAGTACTTC	CSGGTGAYEQYF
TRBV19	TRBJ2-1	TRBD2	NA	TGTGCCAGTAGTATAGATCCAGCGGGGGCCTACAATGAGCAGTTCTTC	CASSIDPAGAYNEQFF